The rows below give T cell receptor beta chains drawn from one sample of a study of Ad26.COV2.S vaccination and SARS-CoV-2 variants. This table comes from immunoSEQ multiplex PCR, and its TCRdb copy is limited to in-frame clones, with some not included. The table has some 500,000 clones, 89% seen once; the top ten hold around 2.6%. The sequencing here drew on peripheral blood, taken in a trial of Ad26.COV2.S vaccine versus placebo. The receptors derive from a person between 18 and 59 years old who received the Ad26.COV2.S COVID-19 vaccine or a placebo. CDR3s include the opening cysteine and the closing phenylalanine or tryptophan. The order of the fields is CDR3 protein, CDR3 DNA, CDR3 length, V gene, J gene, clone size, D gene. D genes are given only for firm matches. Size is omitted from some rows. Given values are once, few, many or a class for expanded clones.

CDR3: CAWERGELFF
DNA: TGTGCCTGGGAGCGCGGGGAGCTGTTTTTT
length: 10
V: TRBV30
J: TRBJ2-2
size: .
D: .

CDR3: CASTPLGGNRQFF
DNA: TGTGCCAGCACTCCCCTGGGGGGAAATAGGCAGTTCTTC
length: 13
V: TRBV2
J: TRBJ2-1
size: .
D: .

CDR3: CASSKQGRGYTF
DNA: TGTGCCAGTAGTAAGCAGGGAAGGGGCTACACCTTC
length: 12
V: TRBV19
J: TRBJ1-2
size: .
D: .

CDR3: CASSLTGRSGYTF
DNA: TGCGCCAGCAGCTTAACAGGGAGGAGTGGCTACACCTTC
length: 13
V: TRBV5-1
J: TRBJ1-2
size: .
D: .

CDR3: CASIVRGDYGTDTQYF
DNA: TGTGCCAGCATTGTTCGGGGGGATTACGGCACAGATACGCAGTATTTT
length: 16
V: TRBV2
J: TRBJ2-3
size: once
D: TRBD2

CDR3: CASSSQSTSGYNEQFF
DNA: TGCGCCAGCAGCAGTCAGTCGACTAGCGGTTACAATGAGCAGTTCTTC
length: 16
V: TRBV5-1
J: TRBJ2-1
size: .
D: TRBD2

CDR3: CASSSSWGTGELFF
DNA: TGTGCCAGCAGCTCCTCCTGGGGGACCGGGGAGCTGTTTTTT
length: 14
V: TRBV7-3
J: TRBJ2-2
size: .
D: .

CDR3: CASSEARIYGYTF
DNA: TGTGCCAGCAGTGAAGCCAGAATATATGGCTACACCTTC
length: 13
V: TRBV2
J: TRBJ1-2
size: few
D: .

CDR3: CASSQSELRALHF
DNA: TGTGCCAGCAGCCAGTCTGAACTGCGGGCCCTCCATTTT
length: 13
V: TRBV3-1/TRBV3-2
J: TRBJ2-3
size: once
D: .

CDR3: CASSLASGRGNTIYF
DNA: TGTGCCAGCAGCTTAGCGTCAGGGAGGGGAAACACCATATATTTT
length: 15
V: TRBV7-2
J: TRBJ1-3
size: .
D: .

CDR3: CAWRPSVKINEKLFF
DNA: TGTGCCTGGAGACCATCAGTCAAAATTAATGAAAAACTGTTTTTT
length: 15
V: TRBV30
J: TRBJ1-4
size: .
D: .

CDR3: CASSPDRGQETQYF
DNA: TGCGCCAGCAGCCCCGACAGGGGCCAAGAGACCCAGTACTTC
length: 14
V: TRBV5-1
J: TRBJ2-5
size: .
D: TRBD1

CDR3: CASSLGGFTTDTQYF
DNA: TGTGCCAGCAGCTTAGGAGGATTCACCACAGATACGCAGTATTTT
length: 15
V: TRBV7-8
J: TRBJ2-3
size: .
D: .

CDR3: CASSQNLYGYTF
DNA: TGTGCCAGCTCACAGAACCTCTATGGCTACACCTTC
length: 12
V: TRBV18
J: TRBJ1-2
size: .
D: .

CDR3: CASSEQGRGYGYTF
DNA: TGTGCCAGCAGCGAACAGGGGCGAGGCTATGGCTACACCTTC
length: 14
V: TRBV9
J: TRBJ1-2
size: .
D: TRBD1

CDR3: CSVDRARRGTQYF
DNA: TGCAGCGTTGACCGGGCCCGCCGGGGTACGCAGTATTTT
length: 13
V: TRBV29-1
J: TRBJ2-3
size: .
D: .

CDR3: CASSQVVAGNTDTQYF
DNA: TGCGCCAGCAGCCAAGTTGTAGCGGGAAACACAGATACGCAGTATTTT
length: 16
V: TRBV4-3
J: TRBJ2-3
size: .
D: TRBD2

CDR3: CASRAGRATSTDTQYF
DNA: TGTGCCAGCAGAGCCGGACGGGCCACTAGCACAGATACGCAGTATTTT
length: 16
V: TRBV6-6
J: TRBJ2-3
size: .
D: .

CDR3: CASSPGQNNQPQHF
DNA: TGTGCCAGCAGTCCGGGACAAAATAATCAGCCCCAGCATTTT
length: 14
V: TRBV28
J: TRBJ1-5
size: few
D: .

CDR3: CASSLLAGSRGGSYTF
DNA: TGTGCCAGCAGCCTCCTAGCCGGGTCCCGGGGTGGTAGCTACACCTTC
length: 16
V: TRBV7-9
J: TRBJ1-2
size: .
D: .

CDR3: CSATLVGGVNTIYF
DNA: TGCAGCGCCACCCTTGTGGGGGGGGTAAACACCATATATTTT
length: 14
V: TRBV29-1
J: TRBJ1-3
size: .
D: .

CDR3: CASSLVARGYNEQFF
DNA: TGTGCCAGCAGCTTAGTGGCGAGGGGTTACAATGAGCAGTTCTTC
length: 15
V: TRBV13
J: TRBJ2-1
size: .
D: .

CDR3: CASSPAGAEETQYF
DNA: TGTGCCAGCAGCCCGGCGGGGGCCGAGGAGACCCAGTACTTC
length: 14
V: TRBV27
J: TRBJ2-5
size: .
D: .